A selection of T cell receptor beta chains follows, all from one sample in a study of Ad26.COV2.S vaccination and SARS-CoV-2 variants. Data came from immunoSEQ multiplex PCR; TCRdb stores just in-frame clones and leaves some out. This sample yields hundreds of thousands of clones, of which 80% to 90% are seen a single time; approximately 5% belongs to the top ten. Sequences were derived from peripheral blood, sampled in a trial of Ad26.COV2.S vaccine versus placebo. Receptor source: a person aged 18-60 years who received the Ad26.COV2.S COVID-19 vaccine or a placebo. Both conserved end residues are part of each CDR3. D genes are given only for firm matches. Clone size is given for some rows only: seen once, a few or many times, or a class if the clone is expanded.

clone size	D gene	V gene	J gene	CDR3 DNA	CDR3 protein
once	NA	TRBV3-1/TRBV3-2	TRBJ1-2	TGTGCCAGCAGCCAAGGTCTCAGGGGAGGTGGCTACACCTTC	CASSQGLRGGGYTF
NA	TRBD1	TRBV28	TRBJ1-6	TGTGCCAGCAGTATCCGGGACAGGGTTGGTAATTCACCCCTCCACTTT	CASSIRDRVGNSPLHF
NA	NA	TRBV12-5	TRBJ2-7	TGTGCTAGTGGTTTGGTACGCTTCGAGCAGTACTTC	CASGLVRFEQYF
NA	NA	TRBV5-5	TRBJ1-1	TGTGCCAGCAGCTTAGCTTTCGAAGCTTTCTTT	CASSLAFEAFF
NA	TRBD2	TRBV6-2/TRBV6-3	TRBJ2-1	TGTGCCAGCACCCCCCGAAGCGGGGCTAGCGGGAGCTCCTACAATGAGCAGTTCTTC	CASTPRSGASGSSYNEQFF
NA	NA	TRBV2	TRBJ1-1	TGTGCCAGCAGTGCGAGGGAAGCAGCTTTCTTT	CASSAREAAFF
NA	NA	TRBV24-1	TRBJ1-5	TGTGCCACCAGTGATGAGACCGATCAGCCCCAGCATTTT	CATSDETDQPQHF
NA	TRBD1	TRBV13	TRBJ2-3	TGTGCCAGCAGCTTAGATGGACAGGGAAGCACAGATACGCAGTATTTT	CASSLDGQGSTDTQYF
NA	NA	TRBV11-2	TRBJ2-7	TGTGCCAGCAGCTTAGGCAGGGCTTACGAGCAGTACTTC	CASSLGRAYEQYF
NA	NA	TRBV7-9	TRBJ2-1	TGTGCCAGCAGCTTAGGAGGGAGAAACAATGAGCAGTTCTTC	CASSLGGRNNEQFF
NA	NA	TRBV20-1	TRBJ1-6	TGCAGTGCCAGTACAATAGGATCGTATAATTCACCCCTCCACTTT	CSASTIGSYNSPLHF
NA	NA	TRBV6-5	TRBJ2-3	TGTGCCGGCGTAGCCTACACAGATACGCAGTATTTT	CAGVAYTDTQYF
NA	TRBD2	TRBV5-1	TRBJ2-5	TGCGCCAGCAGCTTGGCTCTAGCGGGACCGAAGACCCAGTACTTC	CASSLALAGPKTQYF
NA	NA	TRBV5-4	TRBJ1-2	TGTGCCAGCAGCTTTTCTGGGGACTATGGCTACACCTTC	CASSFSGDYGYTF
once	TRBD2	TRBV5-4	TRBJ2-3	TGTGCCAGCAGCCCAGACGGGGGGTATACGCAGTATTTT	CASSPDGGYTQYF
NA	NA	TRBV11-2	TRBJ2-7	TGTGCCAGCAGCTTCAAGGGGGAGCGCTACGAGCAGTACTTC	CASSFKGERYEQYF
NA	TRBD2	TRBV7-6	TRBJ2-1	TGTGCCAGCAGCTTAGGGCCCTATTCGGGACGGGGGGACGATGAGCAGTTCTTC	CASSLGPYSGRGDDEQFF
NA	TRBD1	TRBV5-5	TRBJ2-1	TGTGCCAGCAGCTGGGGGACAGGGGGTTACTACGAGCAGTTCTTC	CASSWGTGGYYEQFF
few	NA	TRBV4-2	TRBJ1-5	TGTGCCAGCAGCCCCCTGGGGGGGTATCAGCCCCAGCATTTT	CASSPLGGYQPQHF